The 5 T cell receptor beta chains in this list originate from one sample, sequenced in a study of Graves' ophthalmopathy and Graves' hyperthyroidism. TCR beta CDR3 regions were amplified from RNA transcripts. Amplification began with first-round RT-PCR using HTBI primers, then second-round multiplex PCR was performed. TCRdb re-analysed the multiplex PCR reads in MiXCR, keeping a single row per CDR3 protein. In the table there are around 590,000 distinct CDR3 sequences, roughly 39% of which are singletons. Sequenced sample: peripheral blood or thyroid tissue (not recorded which). Source of these receptors: an adult man with Graves' hyperthyroidism.

About this clonotype: A read error may be the cause here, since a much bigger clone is one base away. The gene calls are TRBV12-3 or TRBV12-4 and TRBJ1-5; TRBD1 matches 7 bases. The CDR3 covers 15 residues. The CDR3 sequence: CASSGWTEGGQPPHF. The DNA of the CDR3 is TGTGCCAGCAGTGGGTGGACAGAGGGGGGACAGCCCCCGCATTTT.

The chain carries TRBV25-1 and TRBJ2-5; TRBD1 is a possible D gene (6 bases). CDR3 length: 13 amino acids. V lost 8 bases and J 4 bases, leaving 14 bases between the germline ends. Germline V gene sequence: CDR1 MGHDK, CDR2 SYGVNS. CDR3 DNA: TGTGCCAGCGTTGAAACAGGGATAGAGACCCAGTACTTC. Translating gives CASVETGIETQYF.

Of note for this clonotype: This may arise from a read error, as a much more abundant clone is one base away. V is TRBV12-3 or TRBV12-4 and J is TRBJ1-1; D remains ambiguous. The V end lost 6 bases, the J end lost 2 bases, and 13 bases lay between the germline ends. CDR3 length equals 14 residues. CDR3 residues: CASRILGKNTEAFF. The CDR3 coding sequence is TGTGCCAGCAGGATCTTGGGGAAAAACACTGAAGCTTTCTTT.

The chain joins TRBV10-3 to TRBJ2-7; D uncertain. This CDR3 is built from 16 residues. With 4 bases removed from V and 1 base from J, the gap between germline ends came to 17 bases. Germline V gene sequence: CDR1 ENHRY, CDR2 SYGVKD. The CDR3 nucleotides read TGTGCCATCAGTGGGTCAGGCCCCACCAAATCCTACGAGCAGTACTTC. Its protein is CAISGSGPTKSYEQYF.

A remark on this clonotype: This CDR3 is missing its conserved last phenylalanine or tryptophan, likely due to a read error. The DNA is omitted, as the CDR3 cannot be located on it reliably, and the CDR3 follows TCRdb's listing. The J gene is TRBJ1-6, the V gene TRBV5-1. The CDR3 has 9 residues if both end residues are counted. Germline V gene data show CDR1 as SGHRS and CDR2 as YFSETQ. The CDR3 spells CASSSHLDD.